The 11 T cell receptor beta chains listed next were all sequenced from one sample in a study of T cell responses to AZD1222 COVID-19 vaccine listed by TCRdb under 2021. Libraries were made using the immunoSEQ multiplex PCR assay. As stored in TCRdb, this immuneACCESS dataset retains in-frame rearrangements with V and J assigned. A fraction of the clones does not appear; measured against another copy, unresolved V genes explain less than half of the discrepancy, and the remainder lacks a known reason. Here the sample has over 90,000 clones; approximately 88% occur a single time. The ten top clones hold 9% to 13% of the sample. The time point label on this specimen signifies: about 28 days (+/-7) after the second vaccine dose. Sequenced material: peripheral blood, taken 28 days after the second AZD1222 dose. These TCRs come from an adult who received the AZD1222 COVID-19 vaccine.

The V and J genes are TRBV30 and TRBJ1-2; TRBD1 matches 7 bases. The CDR3 runs to 15 residues. The germline V gene has CDR1 GTSNPN and CDR2 SVGIG (reference sequence). Trimming removed 1 base from V and 8 bases from J; junction bases left unmatched: 13. The CDR3 region is CAWSAPDRAGYGYTF. The CDR3 DNA reads TGTGCCTGGAGTGCCCCCGACAGGGCGGGGTACGGCTACACCTTC.

This chain links TRBV6-5 with TRBJ1-5, with no clear D. The CDR3 consists of 14 residues. The germline V and J ends were trimmed by 8 bases and 4 bases, with 15 bases remaining between them. Per the germline V gene, CDR1 is MNHEY and CDR2 is SVGAGI. This chain's CDR3 is CASSPRTENQPQHF. CDR3 DNA: TGTGCCAGCTCTCCTAGGACGGAGAATCAGCCCCAGCATTTT.

The rearrangement links TRBV5-1 to TRBJ1-4; 9 bases align to TRBD1. Germline V CDR1 and CDR2: SGHRS, YFSETQ. The CDR3 covers 16 residues. Losses at the gene ends were 0 bases for V and 5 bases for J; bases not matched to a gene: 5. The CDR3 loop is CASSLAGTGRNEKLFF. The DNA for the CDR3 is TGCGCCAGCAGCTTGGCGGGGACAGGGCGGAATGAAAAACTGTTTTTT.

The rearrangement uses TRBV28 and TRBJ1-3; a possible D gene is TRBD1 (6 bases). Deletions cut 6 bases from V and 3 bases from J, with 6 bases between. The V gene's germline CDR1 is MDHEN and CDR2 SYDVKM. The CDR3 length is 12 residues. The CDR3, as DNA: TGTGCCAGCAGCAGGGGTGGAAACACCATATATTTT. It yields the protein CASSRGGNTIYF.

CDR3 amino acids: CASSQKRQANYGYTF. The CDR3 DNA follows: TGCGCCAGCAGCCAGAAGCGACAGGCCAACTATGGCTACACCTTC. This sequence joins TRBV4-3 and TRBJ1-2, with a possible D match to TRBD1 (6 bases). Deletions cut 3 bases from V and 2 bases from J, with 13 bases between. The CDR3 is made up of 15 amino acids. Germline CDR1 and CDR2: LGHNA and YSLEER.

The V gene is TRBV6-6, the J gene TRBJ2-7; D is undetermined. Germline loops: CDR1 MNHNY, CDR2 SVGAGI (reference sequence). The germline V and J ends were trimmed by 2 bases and 0 bases, with 8 bases remaining between them. The CDR3 extends over 14 amino acids. The CDR3 DNA reads as TGTGCCAGCAGTTACACGGACGACTCCTACGAGCAGTACTTC. As protein: CASSYTDDSYEQYF.

CDR3 protein: CSVEARGNYGYTF. In DNA form, the CDR3 reads TGCAGCGTTGAAGCGAGAGGGAACTATGGCTACACCTTC. V is TRBV29-1 and J is TRBJ1-2, with no clear D. The CDR3 runs 13 residues. The V gene lost 1 base and the J gene lost 2 bases, with 8 bases spanning the gap. Germline CDR1 SQVTM, CDR2 ANQGSEA.

This sequence joins TRBV5-1 and TRBJ2-5; perhaps TRBD1 as D (6 bases). The CDR3 length is 17 residues. Trimming took 3 bases from V and 5 from J, leaving 23 bases between them. In germline, CDR1 is SGHRS, CDR2 YFSETQ. Here the CDR3 reads CASSSIARQVGWETQYF. DNA for the CDR3: TGCGCCAGCAGCTCAATAGCCCGACAGGTCGGATGGGAGACCCAGTACTTC.

V is TRBV4-3 and J is TRBJ1-2; the D is unclear. The CDR3 is 12 residues long. The ends were cut back, 0 bases at V and 3 bases at J, with 2 bases in the middle. The germline V gene has CDR1 LGHNA and CDR2 YSLEER. CDR3 protein: CASSQEDYGYTF. The CDR3 coding sequence is TGCGCCAGCAGCCAAGAAGACTATGGCTACACCTTC.

This clone occurred once. The V gene is TRBV19, the J gene TRBJ1-3; D gene ambiguous. This CDR3 contains 12 residues. Germline CDR1 LNHDA, CDR2 SQIVND (reference sequence). V dropped 5 bases and J dropped 2 bases, with 4 bases sitting between them. The CDR3 DNA reads TGTGCCAGTAGTTCGGCTGGAAACACCATATATTTT. Its translation: CASSSAGNTIYF.

V and J are TRBV7-3 and TRBJ2-1, with D possibly matching TRBD2 (5 bases). The germline CDR1 and CDR2 sequences are SGHTA and FQGTGA. Between the trimmed V and J ends, which lost 0 bases and 0 bases, there was a span of 9 bases. The CDR3 contains 16 residues. CDR3 sequence: CASSLTADHSYNEQFF. The DNA of the CDR3 is TGTGCCAGCAGCTTAACAGCGGACCACTCCTACAATGAGCAGTTCTTC.